This entry describes one T cell receptor beta chain. At one end, the junction sequence differs from germline, possibly due to a read error. Assay used: immunoSEQ multiplex PCR; TCRdb lists only in-frame clones, some missing. The data hold around 130,000 clones, with 90% to 96% observed a single time. This CDR3 has 14 amino acids. In germline, CDR1 is MDHEN, CDR2 SYDVKM. This sample was included in a study of T cell changes during pregnancy in multiple sclerosis. The chain combines TRBV28 with TRBJ1-5, with 10 bases fitting TRBD1. Source: peripheral blood, taken after pregnancy. This sequence originates from a female donor with multiple sclerosis, enrolled in a pregnancy study. CDR3 nucleotides: TGTGCCAGCCGCCGGGACAGGGGCAAACAGCCCCAGCATTTT. Translated, it gives CASRRDRGKQPQHF. The full variable domain, in which reference TRBV28 and TRBJ1-5 provide the parts outside the CDR3, is DVKVTQSSRYLVKRTGEKVFLECVQDMDHENMFWYRQDPGLGLRLIYFSYDVKMKEKGDIPEGYSVSREKKERFSLILESASTNQTSMYLCASRRDRGKQPQHFGDGTRLSIL.